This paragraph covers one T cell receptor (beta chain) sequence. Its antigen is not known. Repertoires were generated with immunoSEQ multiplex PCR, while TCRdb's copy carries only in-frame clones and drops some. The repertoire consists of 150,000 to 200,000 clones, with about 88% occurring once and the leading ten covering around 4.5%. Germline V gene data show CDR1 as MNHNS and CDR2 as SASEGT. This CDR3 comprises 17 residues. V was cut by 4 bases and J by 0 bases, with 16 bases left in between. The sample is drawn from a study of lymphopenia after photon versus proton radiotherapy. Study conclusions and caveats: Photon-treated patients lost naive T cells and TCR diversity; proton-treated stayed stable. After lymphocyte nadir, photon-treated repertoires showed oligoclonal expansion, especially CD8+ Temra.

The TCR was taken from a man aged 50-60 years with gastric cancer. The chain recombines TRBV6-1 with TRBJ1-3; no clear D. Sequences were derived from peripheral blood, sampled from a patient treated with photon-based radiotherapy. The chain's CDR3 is CASSVFKLHSSGNTIYF. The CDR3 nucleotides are TGTGCCAGCAGTGTATTCAAATTACACAGCTCTGGAAACACCATATATTTT.